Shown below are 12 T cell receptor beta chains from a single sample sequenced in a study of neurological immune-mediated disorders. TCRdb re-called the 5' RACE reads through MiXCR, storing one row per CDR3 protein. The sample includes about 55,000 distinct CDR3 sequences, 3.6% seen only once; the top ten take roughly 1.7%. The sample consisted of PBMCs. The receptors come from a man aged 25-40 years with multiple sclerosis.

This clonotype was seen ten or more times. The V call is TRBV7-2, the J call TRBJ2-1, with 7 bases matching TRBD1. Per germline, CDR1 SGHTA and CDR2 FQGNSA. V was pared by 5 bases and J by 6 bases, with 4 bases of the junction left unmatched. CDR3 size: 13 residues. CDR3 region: CASSRDRVNEQFF. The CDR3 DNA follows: TGTGCCAGCAGCCGCGACAGGGTCAATGAGCAGTTCTTC.

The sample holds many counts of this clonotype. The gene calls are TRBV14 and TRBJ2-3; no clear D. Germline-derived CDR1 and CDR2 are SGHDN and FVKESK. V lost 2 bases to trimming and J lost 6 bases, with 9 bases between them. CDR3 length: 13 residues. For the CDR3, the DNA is TGTGCCAGCAGCCAATATGTGGGCGATACGCAGTATTTT. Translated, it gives CASSQYVGDTQYF.

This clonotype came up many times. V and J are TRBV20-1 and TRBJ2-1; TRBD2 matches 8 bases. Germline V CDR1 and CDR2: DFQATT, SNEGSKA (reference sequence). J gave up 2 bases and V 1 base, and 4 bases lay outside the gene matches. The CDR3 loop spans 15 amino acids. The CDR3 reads CSARALAGTYNEQFF. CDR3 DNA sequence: TGCAGTGCTAGAGCTCTAGCGGGCACCTACAATGAGCAGTTCTTC.

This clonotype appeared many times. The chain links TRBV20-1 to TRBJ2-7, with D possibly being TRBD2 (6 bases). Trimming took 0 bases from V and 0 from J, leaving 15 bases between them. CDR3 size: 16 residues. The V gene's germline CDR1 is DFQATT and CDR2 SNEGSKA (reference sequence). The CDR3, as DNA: TGCAGTGCTAGAGATTTTAGGGCGGGGACCTCCTACGAGCAGTACTTC. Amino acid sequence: CSARDFRAGTSYEQYF.

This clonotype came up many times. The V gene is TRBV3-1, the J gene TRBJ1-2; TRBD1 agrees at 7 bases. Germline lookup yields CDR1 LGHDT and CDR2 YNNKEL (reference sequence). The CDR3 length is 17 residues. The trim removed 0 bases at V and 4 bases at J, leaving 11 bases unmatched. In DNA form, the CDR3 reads TGTGCCAGCAGCCAAGATCACCACCCCGACAGGGCCTATGGCTACACCTTC. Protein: CASSQDHHPDRAYGYTF. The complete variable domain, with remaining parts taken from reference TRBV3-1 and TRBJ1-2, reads DTAVSQTPKYLVTQMGNDKSIKCEQNLGHDTMYWYKQDSKKFLKIMFSYNNKELIINETVPNRFSPKSPDKAHLNLHINSLELGDSAVYFCASSQDHHPDRAYGYTFGSGTRLTVV.

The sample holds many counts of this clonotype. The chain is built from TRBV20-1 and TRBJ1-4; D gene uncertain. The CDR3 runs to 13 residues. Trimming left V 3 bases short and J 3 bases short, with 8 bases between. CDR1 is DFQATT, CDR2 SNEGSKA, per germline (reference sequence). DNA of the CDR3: TGCAGTGCTAGGGCCACATCTAATGAAAAACTGTTTTTT. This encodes CSARATSNEKLFF.

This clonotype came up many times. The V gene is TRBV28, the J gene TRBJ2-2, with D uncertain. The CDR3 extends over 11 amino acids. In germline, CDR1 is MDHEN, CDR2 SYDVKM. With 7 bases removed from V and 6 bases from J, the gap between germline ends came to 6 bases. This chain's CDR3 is CASKTAGELFF. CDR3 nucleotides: TGTGCCAGCAAGACCGCCGGGGAGCTGTTTTTT.

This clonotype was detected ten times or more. The CDR3 loop reads CASSPPASGFQYF. CDR3 DNA sequence: TGTGCCAGCAGCCCCCCCGCTAGCGGGTTCCAGTATTTT. V is TRBV7-9 and J is TRBJ2-3; TRBD2 matches 8 bases. The length of the CDR3 is 13 residues. J was trimmed by 12 bases and V by 5 bases; bases with no gene match: 10. Germline CDR1 is SEHNR and CDR2 is FQNEAQ (reference sequence).

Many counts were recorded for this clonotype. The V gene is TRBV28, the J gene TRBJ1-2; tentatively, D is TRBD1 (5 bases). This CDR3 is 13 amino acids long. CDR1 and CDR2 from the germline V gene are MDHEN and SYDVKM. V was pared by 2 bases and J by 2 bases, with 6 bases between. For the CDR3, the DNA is TGTGCCAGCAGTTTAAGGGGAAACTATGGCTACACCTTC. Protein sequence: CASSLRGNYGYTF.

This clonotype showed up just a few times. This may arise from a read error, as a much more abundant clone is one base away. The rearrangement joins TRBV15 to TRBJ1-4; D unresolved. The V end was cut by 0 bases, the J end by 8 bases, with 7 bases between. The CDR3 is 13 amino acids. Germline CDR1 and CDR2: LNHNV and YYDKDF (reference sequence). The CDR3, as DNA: TGTGCCACCAGCAGAGATACTAGGGAAAAACTGTTTTTT. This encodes CATSRDTREKLFF.

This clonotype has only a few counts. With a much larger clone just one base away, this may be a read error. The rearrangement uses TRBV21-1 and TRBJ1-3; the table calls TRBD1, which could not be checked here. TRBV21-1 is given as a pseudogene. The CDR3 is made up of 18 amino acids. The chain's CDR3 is CASSKESPRGGSGKTIYF. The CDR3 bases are TGTGCCAGCAGCAAAGAATCCCCGAGGGGGGGCTCTGGAAAAACCATATATTTT.

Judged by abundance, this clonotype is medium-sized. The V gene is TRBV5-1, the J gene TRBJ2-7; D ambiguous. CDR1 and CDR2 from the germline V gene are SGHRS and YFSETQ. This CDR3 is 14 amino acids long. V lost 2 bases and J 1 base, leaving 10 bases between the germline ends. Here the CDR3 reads CASSFSNPSYEQYF. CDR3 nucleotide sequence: TGCGCCAGCAGCTTTAGTAACCCTTCCTACGAGCAGTACTTC. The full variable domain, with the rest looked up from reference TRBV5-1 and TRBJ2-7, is KAGVTQTPRYLIKTRGQQVTLSCSPISGHRSVSWYQQTPGQGLQFLFEYFSETQRNKGNFPGRFSGRQFSNSRSEMNVSTLELGDSALYLCASSFSNPSYEQYFGPGTRLTVT.